The rows below give T cell receptor beta chains drawn from one sample of a study of cytomegalovirus exposure and HLA in healthy donors. Here immunoSEQ multiplex PCR was the method, and the copy in TCRdb shows in-frame clones only, minus some. The sample has some 65,000 clones; roughly two thirds are singletons. The source material was PBMCs. These receptor sequences come from a man aged 30 to 45 in good health and CMV-seronegative. Each CDR3 is given with its conserved first and last residue. D genes are given only for firm matches. The size of a clone is reported for some rows only, either as once, few or many, or as a class for expanded clones.

D gene,V gene,J gene,clone size,CDR3 DNA,CDR3 protein
TRBD1,TRBV4-1,TRBJ1-2,.,TGCGCCAGCAGCCAGCAAGACAGGGTTGACTATGGCTACACCTTC,CASSQQDRVDYGYTF
TRBD1,TRBV27,TRBJ1-4,.,TGTGCCAGCAGTTTATCTGGGACAGGGCGGCTGTTTTTT,CASSLSGTGRLFF
.,TRBV27,TRBJ1-3,.,TGTGCCAACCTCTACGACGACAACTCTGGAAACACCATATATTTT,CANLYDDNSGNTIYF
.,TRBV7-9,TRBJ1-6,.,TGTGCCAGCAGCCCTGAACAGGGTGGCAATTCACCCCTCCACTTT,CASSPEQGGNSPLHF
.,TRBV4-1,TRBJ2-1,.,TGCGCCAGCAGCACCACTGGAGGAACCTACAATGAGCAGTTCTTC,CASSTTGGTYNEQFF
.,TRBV18,TRBJ2-7,.,TGTGCCAGCTCACAACTCCGAGACTACGAGCAGTACTTC,CASSQLRDYEQYF
.,TRBV4-1,TRBJ2-1,.,TGCGCCAGCAGCCAGGGTGCTAGCGTCAATGAGCAGTTCTTC,CASSQGASVNEQFF
.,TRBV6-5,TRBJ1-2,.,TGTGCCAGCAGTGCAGGGCTGAATGGCTACACCTTC,CASSAGLNGYTF
TRBD1,TRBV9,TRBJ1-1,.,TGTGCCAGCAGCGTGGGAGCGACAGGGGCTGTTTCGAACACTGAAGCTTTCTTT,CASSVGATGAVSNTEAFF
TRBD1,TRBV12-5,TRBJ1-5,once,TGTGCTAGTGGTTTGGGACAGGGGATATGGCAGCCCCAGCATTTT,CASGLGQGIWQPQHF
.,TRBV27,TRBJ2-5,.,TGTGCCAGCAGTTCAAGGGGTAAGGAGACCCAGTACTTC,CASSSRGKETQYF